This is a list of T cell receptor beta chains from one sample in a study of cytomegalovirus exposure and HLA in healthy donors. Sequencing was performed with immunoSEQ multiplex PCR; in TCRdb, only in-frame clones are kept and a portion is missing. The sample shows around 300,000 clones, 70% to 90% of them seen only once. The sequenced material came from PBMCs. These receptors all stem from a woman aged 18 to 35 in good health and CMV-seronegative. Both conserved end residues are part of each CDR3. The D gene is left open where the match is weak. A clone size is listed for some rows: how often the clone was seen (once, few, many), or a class if it is expanded.

v_call	clone_size	d_call	j_call	cdr3_aa	cdr3_nt
TRBV11-2	-	-	TRBJ1-4	CASSLGGREKLFF	TGTGCCAGCAGCTTGGGGGGAAGGGAAAAACTGTTTTTT
TRBV6-5	-	TRBD2	TRBJ2-5	CASRSGGAQETQYF	TGTGCCAGTAGAAGCGGGGGGGCACAGGAGACCCAGTACTTC
TRBV2	-	TRBD1	TRBJ1-1	CASSGQENTEAFF	TGTGCCAGCAGCGGACAGGAGAACACTGAAGCTTTCTTT
TRBV4-1	-	TRBD1	TRBJ1-5	CASSHLVWIGQGVLQPQHF	TGCGCCAGCAGCCATCTTGTCTGGATCGGACAGGGGGTTTTGCAGCCCCAGCATTTT
TRBV7-3	once	TRBD2	TRBJ2-3	CASSLYGGAIDTQYF	TGTGCCAGCAGCTTATACGGGGGGGCCATAGATACGCAGTATTTT
TRBV9	-	-	TRBJ2-3	CASSGSQGPTDTQYF	TGTGCCAGCAGCGGCTCACAGGGCCCCACAGATACGCAGTATTTT
TRBV7-7	-	TRBD1	TRBJ2-3	CASSGTGEDTQYF	TGTGCTAGCAGCGGGACAGGGGAAGATACGCAGTATTTT
TRBV19	-	TRBD2	TRBJ2-3	CASSRTSGDIALTTDTQYF	TGTGCCAGTAGTAGGACTAGCGGGGATATAGCACTTACGACAGATACGCAGTATTTT
TRBV5-1	-	TRBD1	TRBJ1-1	CASSRETGFTEAFF	TGCGCCAGCAGCCGAGAGACAGGGTTCACTGAAGCTTTCTTT
TRBV19	-	TRBD2	TRBJ2-3	CASSPGTSGGALYTDTQYF	TGTGCCAGTAGTCCTGGGACTAGCGGGGGGGCGTTATACACAGATACGCAGTATTTT
TRBV2	-	TRBD2	TRBJ2-3	CASSVSAGGDTDTQYF	TGTGCCAGCAGTGTTTCGGCGGGGGGAGACACAGATACGCAGTATTTT
TRBV2	-	TRBD1	TRBJ1-2	CASSMDRGPTMRGYTF	TGTGCCAGCAGTATGGACAGGGGACCGACTATGAGGGGCTACACCTTC
TRBV6-5	-	-	TRBJ1-2	CASSYSRQALNYGYTF	TGTGCCAGCAGTTACTCGAGACAGGCGCTTAACTATGGCTACACCTTC
TRBV27	-	TRBD1	TRBJ2-5	CASSSWTGGTQYF	TGTGCCAGCAGTTCCTGGACAGGGGGGACCCAGTACTTC
TRBV27	few	-	TRBJ1-2	CASSLSQAGGVVYGYTF	TGTGCCAGCAGTTTATCTCAGGCGGGAGGAGTTGTCTATGGCTACACCTTC
TRBV9	-	TRBD2	TRBJ2-3	CASSVGRLAGLDTQYF	TGTGCCAGCAGCGTAGGTCGGCTAGCGGGGCTAGATACGCAGTATTTT
TRBV10-3	-	TRBD1	TRBJ1-2	CAISSTRPGQGAVGYTF	TGTGCCATCTCTTCGACACGACCGGGACAGGGGGCGGTTGGCTACACCTTC
TRBV18	-	TRBD2	TRBJ2-1	CASSKLLPGGREPDNEQFF	TGTGCCAGCTCAAAATTATTACCGGGCGGGAGGGAGCCCGACAATGAGCAGTTCTTC
TRBV21-1	-	-	TRBJ1-5	CARRRGPYGSNQPQHF	TGTGCCAGACGGAGGGGACCCTATGGCAGCAATCAGCCCCAGCATTTT
TRBV10-3	-	TRBD1	TRBJ1-2	CAISESWGQGSYGYTF	TGTGCCATCAGTGAGTCGTGGGGACAGGGAAGCTATGGCTACACCTTC
TRBV11-2	-	TRBD2	TRBJ2-5	CASSFGLAGEETQYF	TGTGCCAGCAGCTTCGGACTAGCGGGGGAAGAGACCCAGTACTTC
TRBV5-1	-	-	TRBJ1-1	CASSSSFREGTEAFF	TGCGCCAGCAGCTCGTCCTTCAGGGAGGGGACTGAAGCTTTCTTT
TRBV4-1	-	-	TRBJ1-1	CASSRPGLGGEAFF	TGCGCCAGCAGCCGGCCCGGACTGGGAGGTGAAGCTTTCTTT
TRBV10-3	once	-	TRBJ1-2	CAISKYGGLVNGYTF	TGTGCCATCAGCAAATACGGGGGATTAGTAAATGGCTACACCTTC
TRBV2	-	TRBD1	TRBJ2-3	CASRTGGDTQYF	TGTGCCAGCAGGACAGGGGGGGATACGCAGTATTTT
TRBV5-1	-	-	TRBJ1-2	CASSPALNYGYTF	TGCGCCAGCAGCCCAGCGCTTAACTATGGCTACACCTTC
TRBV19	-	-	TRBJ1-5	CASSSQENQPQHF	TGTGCCAGTAGCTCACAGGAGAATCAGCCCCAGCATTTT
TRBV11-2	-	-	TRBJ2-4	CASSFSQQGPVNF	TGTGCCAGCAGCTTCTCACAACAGGGCCCGGTGAACTTC
TRBV18	-	TRBD1	TRBJ2-7	CASSPRTGGMYEQYF	TGTGCCAGCTCACCACGTACAGGGGGCATGTACGAGCAGTACTTC
TRBV29-1	few	-	TRBJ1-2	CSVEDRRGGLNYGYTF	TGCAGCGTTGAAGATCGGCGGGGCGGACTTAACTATGGCTACACCTTC
TRBV4-1	-	TRBD1	TRBJ1-1	CASSQDPVEGASVYKNTEAFF	TGCGCCAGCAGCCAAGATCCAGTCGAGGGGGCCTCCGTCTATAAGAACACTGAAGCTTTCTTT
TRBV2	-	-	TRBJ1-1	CASSPFRGDTEAFF	TGTGCCAGCAGTCCCTTCAGGGGAGACACTGAAGCTTTCTTT
TRBV6-5	-	TRBD1	TRBJ1-4	CASSYTNRGGGEKLFF	TGTGCCAGCAGTTATACCAACAGGGGAGGCGGGGAAAAACTGTTTTTT
TRBV7-9	-	-	TRBJ1-5	CASSPDGDNQPQHF	TGTGCCAGCAGCCCAGACGGGGACAATCAGCCCCAGCATTTT
TRBV5-1	many	-	TRBJ2-3	CASSLEGADTQYF	TGCGCCAGCAGCCTCGAAGGGGCAGATACGCAGTATTTT
TRBV14	-	-	TRBJ2-7	CASSLGDGAYEQYF	TGTGCCAGCAGCCTTGGAGACGGTGCCTACGAGCAGTACTTC
TRBV11-2	-	-	TRBJ2-7	CASSPGPWAYEQYF	TGTGCCAGCAGCCCAGGGCCCTGGGCCTACGAGCAGTACTTC
TRBV7-9	-	-	TRBJ1-1	CSSSFPGPDTEAFF	TGTTCCAGCAGCTTCCCAGGTCCAGACACTGAAGCTTTCTTT
TRBV9	-	-	TRBJ2-3	CASSVGEAQYF	TGTGCCAGCAGCGTAGGGGAGGCGCAGTATTTT
TRBV7-2	-	-	TRBJ2-1	CASSSNRDNEQFF	TGTGCCAGCAGCTCGAACAGGGACAATGAGCAGTTCTTC
TRBV9	-	-	TRBJ1-2	CASSPRWGPTNYGYTF	TGTGCCAGCAGCCCGAGATGGGGGCCTACTAACTATGGCTACACCTTC
TRBV9	-	TRBD1	TRBJ1-3	CASSLGQGPLSGNTIYF	TGTGCCAGCAGCCTTGGACAGGGACCTCTCTCTGGAAACACCATATATTTT
TRBV2	few	TRBD1	TRBJ1-6	CASSRQGAYNSPLHF	TGTGCCAGCAGCAGACAGGGGGCCTATAATTCACCCCTCCACTTT
TRBV5-5	-	-	TRBJ1-5	CASSQTGDSNQPQHF	TGTGCCAGCAGCCAGACAGGAGATAGCAATCAGCCCCAGCATTTT
TRBV4-1	-	-	TRBJ2-3	CASRPSSSHTTDTQYF	TGCGCCAGCAGACCCTCTTCTAGTCACACCACAGATACGCAGTATTTT
TRBV9	-	TRBD1	TRBJ2-1	CASSAETGLFHNEQFF	TGTGCCAGCAGCGCGGAGACAGGGTTATTCCACAATGAGCAGTTCTTC
TRBV4-1	once	-	TRBJ1-5	CASSQDRAYSNQPQHF	TGCGCCAGCAGCCAAGATCGAGCTTATAGCAATCAGCCCCAGCATTTT
TRBV13	-	-	TRBJ2-3	CASSLAVDTQYF	TGTGCCAGCAGCTTAGCCGTCGATACGCAGTATTTT
TRBV25-1	-	TRBD1	TRBJ2-1	CASSRDREYEQFF	TGTGCCAGCAGCCGGGACAGGGAGTATGAGCAGTTCTTC
TRBV27	-	-	TRBJ1-1	CASRLLSEAHTEAFF	TGTGCCAGCAGGTTACTGTCGGAGGCACACACTGAAGCTTTCTTT
TRBV11-2	-	TRBD1	TRBJ2-7	CASSLGQGANEQYF	TGTGCCAGCAGCTTGGGACAGGGGGCCAACGAGCAGTACTTC
TRBV2	-	-	TRBJ1-6	CASRVTGSGSPLHF	TGTGCCAGCAGGGTAACAGGGTCGGGTTCACCCCTCCACTTT
TRBV7-3	-	TRBD2	TRBJ2-1	CASSSGGAGDEQFF	TGTGCCAGCAGCTCGGGGGGGGCCGGAGATGAGCAGTTCTTC
TRBV29-1	-	TRBD1	TRBJ1-1	CSVLRQGRHTEAFF	TGCAGCGTTTTAAGACAGGGGCGGCACACTGAAGCTTTCTTT
TRBV18	-	TRBD2	TRBJ2-1	CASSQGGSYNEQFF	TGTGCCAGCTCACAGGGAGGGTCCTACAATGAGCAGTTCTTC
TRBV5-1	once	TRBD1	TRBJ2-7	CASSLPPGQGSYEQYF	TGCGCCAGCAGCTTGCCACCGGGACAGGGCTCCTACGAGCAGTACTTC
TRBV6-1	-	TRBD1	TRBJ1-1	CASSQGQVMNTEAFF	TGTGCCAGCAGCCAAGGACAGGTTATGAACACTGAAGCTTTCTTT
TRBV9	-	-	TRBJ1-3	CASSVAGGDSGNTIYF	TGTGCCAGCAGCGTAGCGGGGGGAGACTCTGGAAACACCATATATTTT
TRBV29-1	-	-	TRBJ2-1	CSVLGDGDNEQFF	TGCAGCGTCCTGGGAGACGGAGACAATGAGCAGTTCTTC